The rows below give T cell receptor beta chains drawn from one sample of a study of Ad26.COV2.S vaccination and SARS-CoV-2 variants. Clones were sequenced by immunoSEQ multiplex PCR, and TCRdb holds only the in-frame ones, with some missing. The sample lists about 350,000 clones, 86% seen once, with roughly a tenth in the top ten. The source was peripheral blood, collected in a trial of Ad26.COV2.S vaccine versus placebo. These receptors all stem from a person between 18 and 65 years old who received the Ad26.COV2.S COVID-19 vaccine or a placebo. Each CDR3 is given without its conserved first and last residue.

V,J,CDR3
TRBV5-4,TRBJ1-6,ASSLAEGSYSPLH
TRBV5-6,TRBJ2-7,ASSPGQGAIMWQY
TRBV7-8,TRBJ1-5,ASSFSDRGNQPQH
TRBV7-9,TRBJ1-1,ASSSRQGVNTEAF
TRBV4-1,TRBJ1-3,ASSQDPGRSGNTIY
TRBV18,TRBJ2-6,ASSPFSGVTGANVLT
TRBV30,TRBJ2-7,AWDGLAGGEQY
TRBV5-1,TRBJ2-1,ASSLEQNNEQF
TRBV2,TRBJ2-2,ASSGTSGYTGELF
TRBV27,TRBJ2-6,ASSPRTVFLGSGANVLT
TRBV28,TRBJ1-2,ASSSGQDYGYT
TRBV7-6,TRBJ2-2,ASSLGANTGELF
TRBV5-1,TRBJ1-1,ASSWDGMNTEAF